The 28 T cell receptor beta chains presented below share a single source sample, sequenced in a study of cytomegalovirus exposure and HLA in healthy donors. The PCR used 60 Vbeta and 13 Jbeta primers. Method: immunoSEQ multiplex PCR; TCRdb's copy keeps in-frame clones and lacks some. The sample has about 190,000 clones, roughly 74% seen once. Sequenced: PBMCs. These receptors came from a woman aged 25 to 39 in good health and CMV-seropositive.

This clone was seen only a few times. The gene calls are TRBV13 and TRBJ1-3; D possibly corresponds to TRBD1 (5 bases). The CDR3 contains 15 residues. CDR1 is PRHDT and CDR2 is FYEKMQ in the germline V gene (reference sequence). V lost 5 bases to trimming and J lost 4 bases, with 15 bases between them. The CDR3 sequence is CASSQDRDLGNTIYF. CDR3 bases: TGTGCCAGCAGCCAAGACAGAGACCTCGGAAACACCATATATTTT. The variable domain in full, with the rest retrieved from reference TRBV13 and TRBJ1-3, is AAGVIQSPRHLIKEKRETATLKCYPIPRHDTVYWYQQGPGQDPQFLISFYEKMQSDKGSIPDRFSAQQFSDYHSELNMSSLELGDSALYFCASSQDRDLGNTIYFGEGSWLTVV.

In this sample, this clone turned up a few times. The V call is TRBV7-9, the J call TRBJ2-5; 11 bases are a match to TRBD2. The CDR3 spans 14 residues. Germline CDR1 reads SEHNR; CDR2 reads FQNEAQ (reference sequence). Trimming took 4 bases from V and 7 from J; bases not matched to a gene: 5. CDR3 coding DNA: TGTGCCAGCAGCTGGGGACTAGCGGTTGGGACCCAGTACTTC. Encoded protein: CASSWGLAVGTQYF.

This clone appeared once. The V call is TRBV6-1, the J call TRBJ2-1; 8 bases align to TRBD2. CDR1 is MNHNS, CDR2 SASEGT, per germline. This CDR3 region has 16 residues. J gave up 2 bases and V 4 bases, and 7 bases lay outside the gene matches. The chain's CDR3 is CASSVSGSLPYNEQFF. CDR3 DNA sequence: TGTGCCAGCAGTGTAAGCGGGAGTCTTCCCTACAATGAGCAGTTCTTC.

This chain connects TRBV28 to TRBJ2-1, with 7 bases that match TRBD2. CDR1 MDHEN and CDR2 SYDVKM come from the germline V gene. This CDR3 comprises 21 residues. V trimming: 10 bases; J trimming: 0 bases; junction bases outside the gene matches: 27. The CDR3 nucleotides read TGTGCCACCCGAGGGATGACGGCGGGCAGGAGGGACTACTACTCCTACAATGAGCAGTTCTTC. Its translation: CATRGMTAGRRDYYSYNEQFF.

This clone was detected only a few times. As DNA, the CDR3 is TGTGCCTCTCAGAGGGGGCTAGAATACGAGCAGTACTTC. Translation: CASQRGLEYEQYF. The rearrangement uses TRBV10-3 and TRBJ2-7; 7 bases fit TRBD1. The CDR3 has 13 residues. Germline assignment: CDR1 ENHRY and CDR2 SYGVKD. J gave up 4 bases and V 11 bases, and 11 bases lay outside the gene matches.

The chain recombines TRBV4-1 with TRBJ2-7; 7 bases are shared with TRBD2. The CDR3 runs to 15 residues. Germline CDR1 and CDR2: MGHRA and YSYEKL. Trimming at V came to 1 base and at J to 2 bases, leaving 5 bases not matched to a gene. The CDR3 loop reads CASSQGREVTYEQYF. The CDR3 bases are TGCGCCAGCAGCCAAGGACGGGAGGTAACCTACGAGCAGTACTTC.

The rearrangement links TRBV19 to TRBJ1-2; TRBD1 aligns across 8 bases. J gave up 0 bases and V 7 bases, and 13 bases lay outside the gene matches. Germline V gives CDR1 LNHDA, CDR2 SQIVND (reference sequence). The CDR3 covers 17 residues. Written as DNA, the CDR3 is TGTGCCAGTACCCCGGGACAGGCCAGCCGAGCTAACTATGGCTACACCTTC. This codes for CASTPGQASRANYGYTF.

V usage is TRBV2 and J usage is TRBJ2-7, with 10 nucleotides matching TRBD2. The CDR3 is 17 amino acids. With V trimmed by 3 bases and J by 3 bases, 11 bases remained unmatched. In germline, CDR1 is SNHLY, CDR2 FYNNEI. The chain's CDR3 is CASSDVELAGMNYEQYF. The DNA of the CDR3 is TGTGCCAGCAGTGACGTGGAACTAGCGGGAATGAACTACGAGCAGTACTTC.

This clone was recorded once. The J gene is TRBJ1-5, the V gene TRBV18; D unclear. The CDR3 is 12 amino acids. V dropped 5 bases and J dropped 5 bases, with 7 bases sitting between them. Germline lookup yields CDR1 KGHSH and CDR2 LQKENI. The CDR3 nucleotides read TGTGCCAGCTCAGATCCGGATCAGCCCCAGCATTTT. Its translation: CASSDPDQPQHF. Supplemented by reference TRBV18 and TRBJ1-5, the full variable domain reads NAGVMQNPRHLVRRRGQEARLRCSPMKGHSHVYWYRQLPEEGLKFMVYLQKENIIDESGMPKERFSAEFPKEGPSILRIQQVVRGDSAAYFCASSDPDQPQHFGDGTRLSIL.

The chain joins TRBV19 to TRBJ2-1; D is possibly TRBD2 (7 bases). V was shortened by 5 bases and J by 2 bases, with 13 bases between the two germline ends. CDR1 LNHDA and CDR2 SQIVND come from the germline V gene (reference sequence). The CDR3 contains 15 residues. CDR3 sequence: CASSYTGGPYNEQFF. CDR3 sequence (DNA): TGTGCCAGTAGTTACACGGGGGGCCCCTACAATGAGCAGTTCTTC.

J is TRBJ1-2 and V is TRBV7-8; D is unresolved. Between the trimmed V and J ends, which lost 1 base and 4 bases, there was a span of 10 bases. CDR3 size: 14 residues. The germline CDR1 and CDR2 sequences are SGHVS and FQNEAQ. The CDR3 protein is CASSLGKNSYGYTF. CDR3 nucleotide sequence: TGTGCCAGCAGCTTAGGTAAAAACAGCTATGGCTACACCTTC. Filled out from reference TRBV7-8 and TRBJ1-2, the complete variable domain reads GAGVSQSPRYKVAKRGQDVALRCDPISGHVSLFWYQQALGQGPEFLTYFQNEAQLDKSGLPSDRFFAERPEGSVSTLKIQRTQQEDSAVYLCASSLGKNSYGYTFGSGTRLTVV.

The chain employs TRBV4-3 and TRBJ1-1, with D possibly matching TRBD1 (5 bases). The CDR3 extends over 15 amino acids. V was cut by 1 base and J by 5 bases, with 14 bases left in between. Germline CDR1 is LGHNA and CDR2 is YSLEER. CDR3 protein: CASSQVRGRGTEAFF. DNA for the CDR3: TGCGCCAGCAGCCAAGTACGGGGGAGAGGGACTGAAGCTTTCTTT.

The chain recombines TRBV5-6 with TRBJ2-7, with a weak D call TRBD1 (5 bases). Germline V CDR1 and CDR2: SGHDT, YYEEEE. Trimming removed 0 bases at V and 4 bases at J, with 5 bases between. The CDR3 runs to 12 residues. CDR3 sequence: CASSLDRYEQYF. CDR3 sequence (DNA): TGTGCCAGCAGCTTGGACAGGTACGAGCAGTACTTC.

The rearrangement uses TRBV25-1 and TRBJ2-2; 8 bases line up with TRBD1. Germline V gene sequence: CDR1 MGHDK, CDR2 SYGVNS. There are 14 residues in the CDR3. The trim removed 7 bases at V and 6 bases at J, leaving 7 bases unmatched. CDR3 DNA sequence: TGTGCCAGCACGCCAGGGGGCGTTCCCGGGGAGCTGTTTTTT. Translation gives CASTPGGVPGELFF.

This chain uses TRBV10-3 with TRBJ1-1; D is undetermined. The V end lost 0 bases, the J end lost 0 bases, and 5 bases lay between the germline ends. CDR1 is ENHRY and CDR2 is SYGVKD in the germline V gene. The CDR3 sequence is 14 residues long. CDR3 DNA sequence: TGTGCCATCAGTGAGTCAAGAGTGAACACTGAAGCTTTCTTT. Translated, it gives CAISESRVNTEAFF.

The chain uses TRBV7-9 and TRBJ2-2, with 10 bases aligning to TRBD1. Germline CDR1 is SEHNR and CDR2 is FQNEAQ (reference sequence). This CDR3 is 17 amino acids long. With V trimmed by 4 bases and J by 4 bases, 9 bases remained unmatched. The CDR3, as DNA: TGTGCCAGCAGCTCGACCGACAGGGGGCTGGTCACCGGGGAGCTGTTTTTT. This gives the protein CASSSTDRGLVTGELFF.

The chain links TRBV27 to TRBJ1-2, with TRBD1 matching 10 bases. V lost 6 bases, J lost 7 bases, and 11 bases stayed unmatched. CDR1 and CDR2 from the germline V gene are MNHEY and SMNVEV (reference sequence). The CDR3 sequence is 15 residues long. The CDR3 nucleotides are TGTGCCAGCAGAGACAGGGACAGGGGAGATTTTGGCTACACCTTC. This translates into CASRDRDRGDFGYTF.

The chain employs TRBV7-6 and TRBJ2-2; D is undetermined. V shed 1 base and J shed 5 bases, with 8 bases lying between them. Germline V gene lookup returns CDR1 SGHVS and CDR2 FNYEAQ. CDR3 length: 14 residues. CDR3 DNA: TGTGCCAGCAGCTTAGAAGCAATTACCGGGGAGCTGTTTTTT. It yields the protein CASSLEAITGELFF.

This chain links TRBV5-1 with TRBJ2-7; 11 bases map to TRBD1. This CDR3 comprises 14 residues. The germline V gene encodes CDR1 SGHRS and CDR2 YFSETQ. With 3 bases clipped from V and 3 bases from J, the junction kept 2 bases outside the gene matches. CDR3 in DNA: TGCGCCAGCAGCTCTGGGACAGGGGGCTACGAGCAGTACTTC. It yields the protein CASSSGTGGYEQYF.

This clone was observed a few times. Here the CDR3 reads CTSSQDGEQGTPMNTFF. CDR3 DNA: TGCACCAGCAGCCAAGACGGAGAACAGGGCACACCAATGAACACTTTCTTT. The V and J genes are TRBV1 and TRBJ1-1; the table's D gene call, TRBD1, was not cross checked with the DNA. TRBV1 is assigned pseudogene status. This CDR3 is 17 amino acids long.

The chain employs TRBV9 and TRBJ1-1, with TRBD1 as a possible D gene (5 bases). V was trimmed by 5 bases and J by 0 bases, leaving 17 bases between them. Germline lookup yields CDR1 SGDLS and CDR2 YYNGEE. This CDR3 spans 16 amino acids. In nucleotides, the CDR3 is TGTGCCAGCAGGCCGGGACTACAGTCGCTGAACACTGAAGCTTTCTTT. It codes for CASRPGLQSLNTEAFF.

This clone has just one count. This chain links TRBV14 with TRBJ2-1; 7 bases match TRBD2. Trimming took 4 bases from V and 8 from J; bases not matched to a gene: 5. This CDR3 is 13 amino acids long. From germline, CDR1 is SGHDN and CDR2 FVKESK. CDR3 in DNA: TGTGCCAGCAGCCCAGGTGGGAGGGATGAGCAGTTCTTC. Translated: CASSPGGRDEQFF.

The chain recombines TRBV27 with TRBJ2-3; the match to TRBD2 covers 8 bases. Germline V gene lookup returns CDR1 MNHEY and CDR2 SMNVEV (reference sequence). With V trimmed by 6 bases and J by 4 bases, 9 bases remained unmatched. This CDR3 is built from 15 residues. The DNA of the CDR3 is TGTGCCAGCAGCGGGGGGGTAGCAGATGCAGATACGCAGTATTTT. It codes for CASSGGVADADTQYF.

The chain links TRBV19 to TRBJ2-4, with TRBD2 matching 11 bases. Germline V CDR1 and CDR2: LNHDA, SQIVND (reference sequence). This CDR3 has 13 residues. The DNA for the CDR3 is TGTGGCGTAGCGGGGGGGACCCCAGGCATTCAGTACTTC. It translates to CGVAGGTPGIQYF.

This rearrangement joins TRBV28 to TRBJ2-2; D possibly corresponds to TRBD1 (6 bases). The CDR3 is 15 amino acids. Trimming left V 3 bases short and J 6 bases short, with 14 bases between. Looked up from germline, CDR1 is MDHEN and CDR2 is SYDVKM. CDR3 region: CASSFLQGYAGELFF. As DNA, the CDR3 is TGTGCCAGCAGTTTCTTACAGGGCTACGCCGGGGAGCTGTTTTTT.

The gene calls are TRBV19 and TRBJ2-2, with D perhaps TRBD2 (6 bases). The CDR3 runs to 14 residues. Per the germline V gene, CDR1 is LNHDA and CDR2 is SQIVND (reference sequence). Trimming stripped 6 bases from V and 4 bases from J, with 12 bases between. The CDR3 DNA sequence: TGTGCCAGTAGGCCGGGGGTGGTCACCGGGGAGCTGTTTTTT. It translates to CASRPGVVTGELFF.

This chain joins TRBV7-2 and TRBJ2-5, with TRBD1 matching 8 bases. The germline V gene has CDR1 SGHTA and CDR2 FQGNSA. Trimming removed 5 bases from V and 6 bases from J; junction bases left unmatched: 11. The CDR3 extends over 15 amino acids. The CDR3 nucleotides are TGTGCCAGCAGCCCCCACCCGACAGGGGCAAAGACCCAGTACTTC. This encodes CASSPHPTGAKTQYF.

This chain joins TRBV11-2 and TRBJ2-3; maybe TRBD1 (5 bases). Trimming pared 4 bases from V and 9 bases from J, leaving 20 bases between. This CDR3 spans 15 amino acids. The germline V gene encodes CDR1 SGHAT and CDR2 FQNNGV. For the CDR3, the DNA is TGTGCCAGCAGCTCCGTGACAGATTCCACGGTAACGCAGTATTTT. Encoded protein: CASSSVTDSTVTQYF.